These 7 T cell receptor beta chains share one sample of origin, sequenced in a study of a mutant IDH1 vaccine in newly diagnosed glioma. The protocol was immunoSEQ multiplex PCR, while the TCRdb copy is restricted to in-frame clones and leaves out a portion. The data hold about 36,000 clones, with more than 80% observed a single time. Antigens for these TCRs are unknown. The time point denotes: week 5, during vaccination. A 20-mer mutant IDH1 peptide at 300 ug was injected subcutaneously with topical imiquimod. The sequences come from PBMCs, collected from a glioma patient whose treatment included an IDH1 peptide vaccine. These receptors all come from a man aged 45-65 years with glioma.

V and J are TRBV15 and TRBJ2-2; 8 bases are a match to TRBD2. The CDR3 spans 16 residues. Germline values: CDR1 LNHNV, CDR2 YYDKDF (reference sequence). J lost 4 bases, V lost 4 bases, and 8 bases had no gene match. The CDR3 DNA follows: TGTGCCACCAGCACCCTTGGACTAGCTCTCACCGGGGAGCTGTTTTTT. The encoded protein is CATSTLGLALTGELFF. The whole variable domain, filled in from reference TRBV15 and TRBJ2-2, reads DAMVIQNPRYQVTQFGKPVTLSCSQTLNHNVMYWYQQKSSQAPKLLFHYYDKDFNNEADTPDNFQSRRPNTSFCFLDIRSPGLGDTAMYLCATSTLGLALTGELFFGEGSRLTVL.

The V gene is TRBV11-2, the J gene TRBJ1-2, with a weak D call TRBD1 (6 bases). V shed 4 bases and J shed 4 bases, with 13 bases lying between them. Germline V gene sequence: CDR1 SGHAT, CDR2 FQNNGV. CDR3 length: 14 residues. CDR3 in amino acids: CASSSNRDVYGYTF. CDR3 coding DNA: TGTGCCAGCAGCTCCAACAGGGACGTCTATGGCTACACCTTC.

The gene calls are TRBV7-3 and TRBJ2-3, with D perhaps TRBD2 (5 bases). The CDR3 has 13 amino acids. Between the trimmed V and J ends, which lost 5 bases and 3 bases, there was a span of 9 bases. Germline V gene sequence: CDR1 SGHTA, CDR2 FQGTGA. The DNA of the CDR3 is TGTGCCAGCAGCCCACTAGGGACAGATACGCAGTATTTT. Protein product: CASSPLGTDTQYF.

The V gene is TRBV11-2, the J gene TRBJ1-1; perhaps TRBD1 as D (5 bases). Trimming left V 7 bases short and J 7 bases short, with 16 bases between. The CDR3 totals 13 residues. Germline V gene sequence: CDR1 SGHAT, CDR2 FQNNGV. CDR3: CASINRGGGEAFF. CDR3 nucleotide sequence: TGTGCCAGCATTAACCGCGGGGGGGGTGAAGCTTTCTTT.

The chain employs TRBV2 and TRBJ2-7, with 9 bases that match TRBD1. Per the germline V gene, CDR1 is SNHLY and CDR2 is FYNNEI. The length of the CDR3 is 15 residues. After removal of 7 bases from V and 6 bases from J, the junction contained 13 bases not matched to a gene. CDR3 in amino acids: CASIRTGTGSFEQYF. Written as DNA, the CDR3 is TGTGCCAGCATCCGGACCGGGACAGGGTCGTTCGAGCAGTACTTC.

V gene TRBV6-5 combines with J gene TRBJ1-2; possibly TRBD1 for D (6 bases). The CDR3 loop spans 16 amino acids. V lost 0 bases, J lost 3 bases, and 14 bases lay in between. Germline values: CDR1 MNHEY, CDR2 SVGAGI. The CDR3 region is CASSYSKGGGHYGYTF. Written as DNA, the CDR3 is TGTGCCAGCAGTTACTCGAAGGGGGGCGGGCACTATGGCTACACCTTC.

The chain couples TRBV19 to TRBJ1-5; D remains unclear. The CDR3 contains 11 residues. Germline V gives CDR1 LNHDA, CDR2 SQIVND (reference sequence). V lost 4 bases, J lost 11 bases, and 9 bases lay in between. The CDR3 DNA reads as TGTGCCAGTAGTACCGGAAGAGCCCAGCATTTT. Translating gives CASSTGRAQHF.